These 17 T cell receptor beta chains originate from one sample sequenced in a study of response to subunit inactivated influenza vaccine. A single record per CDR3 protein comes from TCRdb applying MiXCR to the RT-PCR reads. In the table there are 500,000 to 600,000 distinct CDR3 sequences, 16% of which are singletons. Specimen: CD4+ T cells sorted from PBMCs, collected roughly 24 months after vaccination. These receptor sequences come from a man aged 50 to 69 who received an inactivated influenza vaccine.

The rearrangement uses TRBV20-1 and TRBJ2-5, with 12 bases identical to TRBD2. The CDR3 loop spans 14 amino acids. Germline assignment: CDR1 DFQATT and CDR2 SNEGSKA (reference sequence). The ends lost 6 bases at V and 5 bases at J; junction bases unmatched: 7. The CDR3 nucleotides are TGCAGTGCCCCCCTAGCGGGGGGGCGCGAGACCCAGTACTTC. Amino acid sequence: CSAPLAGGRETQYF.

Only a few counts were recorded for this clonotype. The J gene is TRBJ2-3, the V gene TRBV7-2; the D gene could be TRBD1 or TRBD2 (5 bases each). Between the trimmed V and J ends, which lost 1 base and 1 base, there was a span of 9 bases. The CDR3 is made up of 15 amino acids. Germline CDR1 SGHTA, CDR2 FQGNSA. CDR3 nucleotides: TGTGCCAGCAGCTTAGGAGGGGTCGGCACAGATACGCAGTATTTT. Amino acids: CASSLGGVGTDTQYF.

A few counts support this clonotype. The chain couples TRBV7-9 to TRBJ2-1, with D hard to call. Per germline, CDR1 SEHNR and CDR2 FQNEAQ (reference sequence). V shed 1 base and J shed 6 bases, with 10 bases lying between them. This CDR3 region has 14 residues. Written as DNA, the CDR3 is TGTGCCAGCAGCTTAGAGGCTACCGTCAATGAGCAGTTCTTC. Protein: CASSLEATVNEQFF.

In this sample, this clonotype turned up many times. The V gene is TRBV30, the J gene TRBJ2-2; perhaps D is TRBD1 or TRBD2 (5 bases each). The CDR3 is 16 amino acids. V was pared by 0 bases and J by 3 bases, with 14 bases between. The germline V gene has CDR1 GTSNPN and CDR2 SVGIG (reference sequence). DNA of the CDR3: TGTGCCTGGAGTGTATTTATTGAGGGGCACACCGGGGAGCTGTTTTTT. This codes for CAWSVFIEGHTGELFF.

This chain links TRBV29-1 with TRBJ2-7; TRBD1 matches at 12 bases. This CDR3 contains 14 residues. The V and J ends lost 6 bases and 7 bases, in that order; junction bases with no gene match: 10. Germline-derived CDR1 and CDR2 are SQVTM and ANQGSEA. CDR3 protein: CSVRSGQGASEQYF. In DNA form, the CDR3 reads TGCAGCGTGCGGTCGGGACAGGGGGCGAGTGAGCAGTACTTC.

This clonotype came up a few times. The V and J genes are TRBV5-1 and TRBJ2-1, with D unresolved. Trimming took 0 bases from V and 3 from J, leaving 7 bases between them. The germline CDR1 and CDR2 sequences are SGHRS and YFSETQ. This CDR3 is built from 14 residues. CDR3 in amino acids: CASSLESIYNEQFF. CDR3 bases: TGCGCCAGCAGCTTGGAGTCTATCTACAATGAGCAGTTCTTC.

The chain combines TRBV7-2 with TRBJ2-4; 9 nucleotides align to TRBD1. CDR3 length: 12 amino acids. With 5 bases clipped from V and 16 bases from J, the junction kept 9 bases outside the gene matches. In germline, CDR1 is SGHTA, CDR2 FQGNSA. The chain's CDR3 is CASSATGGARYF. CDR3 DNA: TGTGCCAGCAGCGCAACAGGGGGCGCAAGATACTTC. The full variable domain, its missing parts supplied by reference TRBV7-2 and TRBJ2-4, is GAGVSQSPSNKVTEKGKDVELRCDPISGHTALYWYRQSLGQGLEFLIYFQGNSAPDKSGLPSDRFSAERTGGSVSTLTIQRTQQEDSAVYLCASSATGGARYFGAGTRLSVL.

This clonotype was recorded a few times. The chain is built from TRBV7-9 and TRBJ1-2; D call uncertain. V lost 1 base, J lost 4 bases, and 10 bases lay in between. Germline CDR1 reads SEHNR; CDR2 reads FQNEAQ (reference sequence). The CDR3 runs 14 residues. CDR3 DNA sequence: TGTGCCAGCAGCTTAGGTGAGGTCGGCTATGGCTACACCTTC. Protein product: CASSLGEVGYGYTF. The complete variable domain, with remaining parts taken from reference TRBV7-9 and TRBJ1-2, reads DTGVSQNPRHKITKRGQNVTFRCDPISEHNRLYWYRQTLGQGPEFLTYFQNEAQLEKSRLLSDRFSAERPKGSFSTLEIQRTEQGDSAMYLCASSLGEVGYGYTFGSGTRLTVV.

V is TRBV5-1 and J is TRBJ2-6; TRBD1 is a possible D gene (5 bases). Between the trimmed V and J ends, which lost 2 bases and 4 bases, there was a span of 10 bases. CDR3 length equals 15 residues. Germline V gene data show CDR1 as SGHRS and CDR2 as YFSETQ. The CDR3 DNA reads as TGCGCCAGCAGCTTCCAGGGTACCGGGGCCAACGTCCTGACTTTC. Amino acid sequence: CASSFQGTGANVLTF.

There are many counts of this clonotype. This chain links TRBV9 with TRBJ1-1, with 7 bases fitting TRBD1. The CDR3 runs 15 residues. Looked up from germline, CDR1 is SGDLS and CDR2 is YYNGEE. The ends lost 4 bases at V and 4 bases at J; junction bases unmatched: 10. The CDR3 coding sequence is TGTGCCAGCAGCCCGAGAGGGACAGCAACCACTGAAGCTTTCTTT. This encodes CASSPRGTATTEAFF.

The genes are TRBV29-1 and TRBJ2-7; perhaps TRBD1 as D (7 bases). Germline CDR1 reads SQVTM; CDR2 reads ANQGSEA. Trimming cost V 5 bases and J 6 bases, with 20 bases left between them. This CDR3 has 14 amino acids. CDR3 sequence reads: CSVRSGRDSGEQYF. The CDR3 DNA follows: TGCAGCGTTCGATCGGGGCGGGACAGTGGCGAGCAGTACTTC.

The chain's CDR3 is CASRASMGSTDTQYF. In DNA, the CDR3 is TGTGCCAGCAGGGCTAGCATGGGAAGCACAGATACGCAGTATTTT. V and J are TRBV12-3 or TRBV12-4 and TRBJ2-3; D may be TRBD2 (5 bases). V lost 6 bases and J 0 bases, leaving 13 bases between the germline ends. The CDR3 length is 15 residues.

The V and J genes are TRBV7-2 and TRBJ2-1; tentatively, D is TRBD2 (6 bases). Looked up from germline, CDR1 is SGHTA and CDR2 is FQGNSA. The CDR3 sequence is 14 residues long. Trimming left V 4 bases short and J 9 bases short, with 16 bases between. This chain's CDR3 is CASSSTRAQGEQFF. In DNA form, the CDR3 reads TGTGCCAGCAGCTCGACTAGGGCCCAGGGTGAGCAGTTCTTC.

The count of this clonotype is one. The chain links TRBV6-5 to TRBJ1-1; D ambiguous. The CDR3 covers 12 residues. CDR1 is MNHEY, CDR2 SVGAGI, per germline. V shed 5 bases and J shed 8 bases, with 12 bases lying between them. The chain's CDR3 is CASSTARGEAFF. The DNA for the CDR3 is TGTGCCAGCAGTACGGCCCGAGGGGAAGCTTTCTTT.

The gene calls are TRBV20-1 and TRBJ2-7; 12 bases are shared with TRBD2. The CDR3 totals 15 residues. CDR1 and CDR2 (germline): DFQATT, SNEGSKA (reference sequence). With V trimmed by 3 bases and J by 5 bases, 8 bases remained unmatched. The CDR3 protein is CSASGASGRVDEQYF. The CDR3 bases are TGCAGTGCTAGTGGCGCTAGCGGGAGGGTGGACGAGCAGTACTTC.

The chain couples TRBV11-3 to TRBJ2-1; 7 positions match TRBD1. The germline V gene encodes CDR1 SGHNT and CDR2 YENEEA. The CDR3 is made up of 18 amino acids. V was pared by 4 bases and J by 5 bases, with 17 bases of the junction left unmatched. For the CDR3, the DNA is TGTGCCAGCAGCTCCCGCGCCGCTACTCAGGACAGGCACAATGAGCAGTTCTTC. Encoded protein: CASSSRAATQDRHNEQFF.

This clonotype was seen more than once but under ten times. The DNA for the CDR3 is TGTGCCAGCAGCCCCTCCTACGGGATAGAGGAGCAGTACTTC. This gives the protein CASSPSYGIEEQYF. V usage is TRBV7-2 and J usage is TRBJ2-7, with D possibly being TRBD2 (5 bases). The CDR3 is 14 residues long. V was shortened by 5 bases and J by 7 bases, with 18 bases between the two germline ends. From germline, CDR1 is SGHTA and CDR2 FQGNSA.